Listed below are T cell receptor beta chains from one sample, sequenced in a study of T cells after posttransplantation cyclophosphamide. Profiled with immunoSEQ multiplex PCR; TCRdb holds only in-frame clones, not every one. The profile covers about 500 clones, none occurring a single time. The sample was PBMCs, taken 32 days after allogeneic stem cell transplant with posttransplant cyclophosphamide. The receptors shown here come from a male patient between 25 and 39 years old who received an allogeneic stem cell transplant from a related donor, was CMV-positive, and had acute GVHD only. Some T cells may be graft donor cells. The CDR3 runs from the conserved cysteine through the conserved F or W.

v_gene: TRBV4-3
j_gene: TRBJ2-1
CDR3aa: CASSLSPLREQFF

v_gene: TRBV7-9
j_gene: TRBJ1-6
CDR3aa: CASSFMDWTGGNSPLHF

v_gene: TRBV6-5
j_gene: TRBJ1-5
CDR3aa: CASSYSGGFNQPQHF

v_gene: TRBV4-3
j_gene: TRBJ1-1
CDR3aa: CASSQDTAGTEAFF

v_gene: TRBV7-9
j_gene: TRBJ2-2
CDR3aa: CASSSGLAGGPGPGELFF

v_gene: TRBV12-5
j_gene: TRBJ1-3
CDR3aa: CASAEQGSGNTIYF

v_gene: TRBV6-6
j_gene: TRBJ2-1
CDR3aa: CASRSSDGNEQFF

v_gene: TRBV7-9
j_gene: TRBJ1-2
CDR3aa: CASSLSDLGNYGYTF

v_gene: TRBV7-9
j_gene: TRBJ2-3
CDR3aa: CASSPPTGERDTQYF

v_gene: TRBV7-9
j_gene: TRBJ2-1
CDR3aa: CASSPPISYGNEQFF

v_gene: TRBV6-2/TRBV6-3
j_gene: TRBJ1-6
CDR3aa: CASRLGQYSPLHF

v_gene: TRBV12-3/TRBV12-4
j_gene: TRBJ1-3
CDR3aa: CASSFNRGGNTIYF

v_gene: TRBV6-5
j_gene: TRBJ1-2
CDR3aa: CASSYGLSYTF

v_gene: TRBV7-2
j_gene: TRBJ1-1
CDR3aa: CASSIYRGPNTEAFF

v_gene: TRBV6-5
j_gene: TRBJ2-1
CDR3aa: CATRGGGIYNEQFF

v_gene: TRBV18
j_gene: TRBJ2-3
CDR3aa: CASSFYREGGTDTQYF

v_gene: TRBV4-3
j_gene: TRBJ2-5
CDR3aa: CASSQEEGGGSETQYF

v_gene: TRBV19
j_gene: TRBJ1-5
CDR3aa: CASSSTGPQHF